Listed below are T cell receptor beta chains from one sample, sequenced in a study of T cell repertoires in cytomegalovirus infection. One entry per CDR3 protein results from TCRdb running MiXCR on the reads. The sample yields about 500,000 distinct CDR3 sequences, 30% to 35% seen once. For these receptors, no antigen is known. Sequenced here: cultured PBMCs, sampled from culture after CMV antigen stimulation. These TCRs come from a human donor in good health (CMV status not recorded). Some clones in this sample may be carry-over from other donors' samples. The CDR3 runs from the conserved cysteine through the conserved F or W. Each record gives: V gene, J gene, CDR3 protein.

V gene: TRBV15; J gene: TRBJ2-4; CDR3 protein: CATSRDPTSSAHF
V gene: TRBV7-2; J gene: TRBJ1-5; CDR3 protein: CASSANRGLGNQPQHF
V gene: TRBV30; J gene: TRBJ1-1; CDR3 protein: CAWSVRGSQPEAFF
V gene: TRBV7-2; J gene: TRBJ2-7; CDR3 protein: CASSPPTGRSYEQYF
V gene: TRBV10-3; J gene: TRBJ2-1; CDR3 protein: CAISAGTADYNEQFF
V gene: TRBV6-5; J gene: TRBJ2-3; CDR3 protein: CASSSTQRTQYF
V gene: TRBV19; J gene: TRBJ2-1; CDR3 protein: CASRLGQGSEQFF
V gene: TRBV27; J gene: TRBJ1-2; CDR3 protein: CASRPGTGYDGGYTF
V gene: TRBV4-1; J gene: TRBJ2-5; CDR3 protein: CASSQGGSLDRETQYF
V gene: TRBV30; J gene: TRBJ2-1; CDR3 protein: CAWSSSGRGSYNEQFF
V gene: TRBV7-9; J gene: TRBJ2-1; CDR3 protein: CASSLAGLAGEEQFF
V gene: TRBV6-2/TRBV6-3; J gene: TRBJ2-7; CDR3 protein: CASTQSGTYEQYF
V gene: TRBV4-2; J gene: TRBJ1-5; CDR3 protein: CASSQGGAPWPQHF